The 4 T cell receptor beta chains below come from one sample, sequenced in a study of blood T cell repertoires in COVID-19. Some clones are missing from TCRdb's copy, which holds only in-frame ones; the method was immunoSEQ multiplex PCR. The table records around 29,000 clones, around 77% of them present only once. Sample: peripheral blood. These receptors all stem from a woman aged 70-85 years with active or convalescent COVID-19.

The chain recombines TRBV19 with TRBJ1-2, with a weak D call TRBD1 (5 bases). This CDR3 contains 14 residues. V lost 3 bases and J 0 bases, leaving 8 bases between the germline ends. Germline V gene data show CDR1 as LNHDA and CDR2 as SQIVND (reference sequence). The CDR3 DNA is TGTGCCAGTAGTATCGCGACAGCTAACTATGGCTACACCTTC. Protein product: CASSIATANYGYTF.

The chain joins TRBV4-3 to TRBJ2-1; 8 bases are a match to TRBD2. The germline V gene has CDR1 LGHNA and CDR2 YSLEER. With V trimmed by 3 bases and J by 10 bases, 20 bases remained unmatched. The CDR3 extends over 18 amino acids. CDR3: CASSHHQGTGTSLREQFF. For the CDR3, the DNA is TGCGCCAGCAGCCACCACCAGGGGACCGGGACTAGTCTCCGGGAGCAGTTCTTC.

The chain employs TRBV18 and TRBJ2-1; D may be TRBD2 (6 bases). V lost 8 bases, J lost 10 bases, and 18 bases lay in between. The germline CDR1 and CDR2 sequences are KGHSH and LQKENI. The CDR3 runs 13 residues. The DNA for the CDR3 is TGTGCCAGCCGGGAGTCGGGGCCGTGGGAGCAGTTCTTC. This encodes CASRESGPWEQFF.

Sample share makes this clone medium-sized (0.01 to 0.1%). This chain joins TRBV19 and TRBJ2-3; the D gene is possibly TRBD2 (5 bases). The CDR3 length is 15 residues. Trimming took off 6 bases at V and 0 bases at J, with 13 bases between the two ends. Germline V gene lookup returns CDR1 LNHDA and CDR2 SQIVND (reference sequence). Here the CDR3 DNA reads TGTGCCAGTAGCCCCCCGGGAATCAGCACAGATACGCAGTATTTT. Translating it yields CASSPPGISTDTQYF.